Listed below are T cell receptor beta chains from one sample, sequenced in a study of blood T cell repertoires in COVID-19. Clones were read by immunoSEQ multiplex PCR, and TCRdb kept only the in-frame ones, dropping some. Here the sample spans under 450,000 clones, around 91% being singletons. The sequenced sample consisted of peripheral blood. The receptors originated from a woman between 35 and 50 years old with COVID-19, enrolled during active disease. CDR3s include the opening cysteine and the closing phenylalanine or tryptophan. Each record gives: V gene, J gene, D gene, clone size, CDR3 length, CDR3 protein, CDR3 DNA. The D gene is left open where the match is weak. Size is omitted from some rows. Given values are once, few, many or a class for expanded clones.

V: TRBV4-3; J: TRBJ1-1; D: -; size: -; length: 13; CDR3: CASSQEDGRIAFF; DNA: TGCGCCAGCAGCCAAGAAGACGGGAGGATAGCTTTCTTT
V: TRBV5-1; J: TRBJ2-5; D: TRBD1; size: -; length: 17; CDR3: CASSLGDRDRASETQYF; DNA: TGCGCCAGCAGCTTGGGGGACCGAGACAGGGCATCGGAGACCCAGTACTTC
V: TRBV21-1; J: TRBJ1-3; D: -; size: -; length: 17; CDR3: CASSARDRQQIGNTIYF; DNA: TGTGCCAGCAGCGCCCGGGACAGGCAGCAGATTGGAAACACCATATATTTT
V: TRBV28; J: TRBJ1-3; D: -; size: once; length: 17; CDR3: CASSFFPGTSSGNTIYF; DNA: TGTGCCAGCAGTTTCTTTCCAGGCACGAGCTCTGGAAACACCATATATTTT
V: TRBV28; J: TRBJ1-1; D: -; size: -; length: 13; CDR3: CASSRTGRAEAFF; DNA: TGTGCCAGCAGCCGAACTGGGCGGGCTGAAGCTTTCTTT
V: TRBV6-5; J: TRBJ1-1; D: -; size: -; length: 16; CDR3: CASSYHRTVEGTEAFF; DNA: TGTGCCAGCAGTTACCATAGGACAGTCGAGGGCACTGAAGCTTTCTTT
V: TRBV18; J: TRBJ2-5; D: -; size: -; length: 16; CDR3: CASSPTPGARQETQYF; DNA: TGTGCCAGCTCACCAACCCCAGGGGCTAGACAAGAGACCCAGTACTTC
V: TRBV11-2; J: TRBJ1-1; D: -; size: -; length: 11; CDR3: CASFSRGEAFF; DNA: TGTGCCAGCTTCTCGAGGGGGGAAGCTTTCTTT
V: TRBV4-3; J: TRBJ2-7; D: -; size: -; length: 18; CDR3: CASSQDLLPGSPRGEQYF; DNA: TGCGCCAGCAGCCAAGATCTCCTCCCCGGGAGTCCGCGGGGCGAGCAGTACTTC
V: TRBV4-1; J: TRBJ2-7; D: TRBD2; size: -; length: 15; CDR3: CASRQLAGGPYEQYF; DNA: TGCGCCAGCAGACAACTAGCGGGGGGGCCCTACGAGCAGTACTTC
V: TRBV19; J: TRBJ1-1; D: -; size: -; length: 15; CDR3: CASTPLGVGNTEAFF; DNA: TGTGCCAGTACCCCACTCGGAGTGGGGAACACTGAAGCTTTCTTT
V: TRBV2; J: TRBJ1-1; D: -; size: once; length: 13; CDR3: CASAGLRDTEAFF; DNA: TGTGCCAGCGCGGGGTTAAGGGACACTGAAGCTTTCTTT
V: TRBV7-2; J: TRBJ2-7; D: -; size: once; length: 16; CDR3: CASSLGIRGGPYEQYF; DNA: TGTGCCAGCAGCTTAGGTATCAGGGGAGGGCCCTACGAGCAGTACTTC
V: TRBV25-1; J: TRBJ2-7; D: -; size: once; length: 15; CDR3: CASRTPGGLVYEQYF; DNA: TGTGCCAGCAGAACCCCAGGGGGGCTCGTCTACGAGCAGTACTTC
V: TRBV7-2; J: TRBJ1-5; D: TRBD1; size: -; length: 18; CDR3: CASSLVQGQGAGNQPQHF; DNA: TGTGCCAGCAGCTTAGTTCAGGGACAGGGAGCTGGCAATCAGCCCCAGCATTTT
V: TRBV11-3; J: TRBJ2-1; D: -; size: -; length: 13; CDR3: CASSSPGGKVQFF; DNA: TGTGCCAGCAGCTCCCCCGGCGGGAAGGTGCAGTTCTTC
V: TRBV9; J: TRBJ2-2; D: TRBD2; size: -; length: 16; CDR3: CASSVLAGGPTGELFF; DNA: TGTGCCAGCAGCGTACTAGCGGGGGGGCCCACCGGGGAGCTGTTTTTT
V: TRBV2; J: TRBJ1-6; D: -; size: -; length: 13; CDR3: CASRSSYNSPLHF; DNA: TGTGCCAGCAGGAGCTCCTATAATTCACCCCTCCACTTT
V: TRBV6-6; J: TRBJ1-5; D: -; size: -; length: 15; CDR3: CASSYSYRGNQPQHF; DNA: TGTGCCAGCAGTTACTCCTACAGGGGCAATCAGCCCCAGCATTTT
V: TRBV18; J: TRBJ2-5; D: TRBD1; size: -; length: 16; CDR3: CASSPLGQGGQETQYF; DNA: TGTGCCAGCTCACCACTTGGACAGGGAGGCCAAGAGACCCAGTACTTC
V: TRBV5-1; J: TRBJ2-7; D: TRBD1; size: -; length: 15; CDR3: CASRRGQVTSYEQYF; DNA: TGCGCCAGCAGGCGTGGACAGGTTACCTCCTACGAGCAGTACTTC
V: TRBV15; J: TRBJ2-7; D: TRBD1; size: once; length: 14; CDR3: CATSRGQGMDEQYF; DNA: TGTGCCACCAGCAGGGGACAGGGAATGGACGAGCAGTACTTC
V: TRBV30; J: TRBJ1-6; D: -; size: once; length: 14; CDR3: CAWSEGVGDSPLHF; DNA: TGTGCCTGGAGTGAGGGGGTTGGAGATTCACCCCTCCACTTT
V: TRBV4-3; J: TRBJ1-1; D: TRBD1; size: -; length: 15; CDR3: CASSQDTGQGSEAFF; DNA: TGCGCCAGCAGCCAAGACACAGGACAGGGGTCTGAAGCTTTCTTT
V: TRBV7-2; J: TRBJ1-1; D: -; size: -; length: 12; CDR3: CASSPRRGGAFF; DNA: TGTGCCAGCAGCCCTCGTAGGGGGGGAGCTTTCTTT
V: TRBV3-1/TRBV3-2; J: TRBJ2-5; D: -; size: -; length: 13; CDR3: CASKPTREETQYF; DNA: TGTGCCAGCAAGCCAACTAGGGAAGAGACCCAGTACTTC
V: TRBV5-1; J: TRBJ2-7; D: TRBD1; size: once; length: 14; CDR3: CASSLRDSYYEQYF; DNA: TGCGCCAGCAGCTTGCGGGACAGTTACTACGAGCAGTACTTC
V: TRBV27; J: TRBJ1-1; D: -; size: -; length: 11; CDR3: CASKRGTEAFF; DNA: TGTGCCAGCAAACGAGGCACTGAAGCTTTCTTT
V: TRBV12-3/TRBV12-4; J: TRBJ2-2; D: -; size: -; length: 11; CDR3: CASSSIGELFF; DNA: TGTGCCAGCAGTTCCATCGGGGAGCTGTTTTTT
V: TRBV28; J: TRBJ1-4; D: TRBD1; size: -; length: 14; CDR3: CASSPDRSNEKLFF; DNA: TGTGCCAGCAGCCCGGACAGGTCTAATGAAAAACTGTTTTTT
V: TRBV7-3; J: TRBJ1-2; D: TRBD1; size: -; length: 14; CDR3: CASSPGTGGDGYTF; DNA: TGTGCCAGCAGCCCCGGGACAGGGGGCGATGGCTACACCTTC
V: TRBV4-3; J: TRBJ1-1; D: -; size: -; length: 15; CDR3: CASSQVGMLWEGAFF; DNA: TGCGCCAGCAGCCAAGTCGGTATGCTCTGGGAGGGAGCTTTCTTT
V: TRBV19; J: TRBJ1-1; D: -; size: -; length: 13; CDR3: CASSRDTDREAFF; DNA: TGTGCCAGTAGTAGGGACACGGACCGAGAAGCTTTCTTT
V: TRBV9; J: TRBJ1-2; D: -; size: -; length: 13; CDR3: CASSVGTDYGYTF; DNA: TGTGCCAGCAGCGTAGGGACTGACTATGGCTACACCTTC
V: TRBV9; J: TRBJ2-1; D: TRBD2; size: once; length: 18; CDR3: CASGGGLAGQRQLHTQFF; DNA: TGTGCCAGCGGGGGCGGGCTAGCGGGACAGAGGCAACTCCATACGCAGTTCTTC
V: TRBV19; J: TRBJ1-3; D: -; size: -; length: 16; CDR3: CASSRRAQDSGNTIYF; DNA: TGTGCCAGTAGTCGGCGGGCTCAGGACTCTGGAAACACCATATATTTT
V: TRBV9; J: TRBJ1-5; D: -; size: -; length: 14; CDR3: CASSVSTDNQPQHF; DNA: TGTGCCAGCAGCGTTAGTACAGACAATCAGCCCCAGCATTTT
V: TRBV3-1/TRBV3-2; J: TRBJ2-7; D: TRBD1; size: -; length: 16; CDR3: CASSPFSGTGGGEQYF; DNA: TGTGCCAGCAGCCCGTTCTCCGGGACAGGGGGCGGCGAGCAGTACTTC
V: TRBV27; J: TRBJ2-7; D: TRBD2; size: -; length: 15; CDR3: CASSFGGWDSYEQYF; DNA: TGTGCCAGCAGTTTCGGGGGGTGGGACTCCTACGAGCAGTACTTC
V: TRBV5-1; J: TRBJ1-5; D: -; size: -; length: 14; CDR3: CASSLEGGNQPQHF; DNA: TGCGCCAGCAGCTTGGAGGGAGGAAATCAGCCCCAGCATTTT
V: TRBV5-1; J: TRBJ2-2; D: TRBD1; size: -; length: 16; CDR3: CASRRQGAIDPGELFF; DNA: TGCGCCAGCAGACGACAGGGGGCGATTGATCCCGGGGAGCTGTTTTTT
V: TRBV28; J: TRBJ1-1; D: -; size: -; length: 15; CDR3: CASSSYLRGNTEAFF; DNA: TGTGCCAGCAGTTCGTATTTACGGGGGAACACTGAAGCTTTCTTT
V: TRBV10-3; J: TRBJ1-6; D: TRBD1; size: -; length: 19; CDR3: CATSIGTGIQSSYNSPLHF; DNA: TGTGCCACGAGCATTGGGACAGGGATCCAATCCTCCTATAATTCACCCCTCCACTTT
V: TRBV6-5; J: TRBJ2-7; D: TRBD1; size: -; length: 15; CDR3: CASSNTGVGSYEQYF; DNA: TGTGCCAGCAGTAACACAGGGGTCGGCTCCTACGAGCAGTACTTC
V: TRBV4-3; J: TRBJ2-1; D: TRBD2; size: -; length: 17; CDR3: CASSPQWVAGATNEQFF; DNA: TGCGCCAGCAGCCCCCAATGGGTAGCGGGAGCTACAAATGAGCAGTTCTTC
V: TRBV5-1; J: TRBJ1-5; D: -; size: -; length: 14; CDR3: CASRPDSSNQPQHF; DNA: TGCGCCAGCAGACCAGACAGTAGCAATCAGCCCCAGCATTTT
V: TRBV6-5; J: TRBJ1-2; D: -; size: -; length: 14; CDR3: CASSYSISLYGYTF; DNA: TGTGCCAGCAGTTACTCGATCAGTCTCTATGGCTACACCTTC
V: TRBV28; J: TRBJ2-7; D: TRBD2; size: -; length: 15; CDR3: CASSLPGTSGFEQYF; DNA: TGTGCCAGCAGTTTACCCGGGACTAGCGGTTTCGAGCAGTACTTC
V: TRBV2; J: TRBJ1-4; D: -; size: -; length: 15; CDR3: CASSESRVGGEKLFF; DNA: TGTGCCAGCAGTGAATCTAGGGTGGGGGGTGAAAAACTGTTTTTT
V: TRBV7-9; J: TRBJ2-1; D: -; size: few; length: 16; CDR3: CASSSTWRASYNEQFF; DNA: TGTGCCAGCAGCTCAACCTGGCGGGCCTCCTACAATGAGCAGTTCTTC
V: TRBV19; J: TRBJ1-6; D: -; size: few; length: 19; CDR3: CASSITPRVGQPVNSPLHF; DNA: TGTGCCAGTAGTATAACCCCGCGAGTTGGACAGCCTGTTAATTCACCCCTCCACTTT
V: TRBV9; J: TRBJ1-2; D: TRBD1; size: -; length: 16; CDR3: CASSVDRTGLNYGYTF; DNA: TGTGCCAGCAGCGTAGATAGGACAGGTCTTAACTATGGCTACACCTTC
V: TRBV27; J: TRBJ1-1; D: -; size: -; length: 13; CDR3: CASKWGLNTEAFF; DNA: TGTGCCTCGAAGTGGGGGCTGAACACTGAAGCTTTCTTT
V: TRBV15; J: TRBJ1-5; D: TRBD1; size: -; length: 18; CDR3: CATSRGGHGQESNQPQHF; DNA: TGTGCCACCAGCAGAGGGGGGCATGGACAGGAGAGCAATCAGCCCCAGCATTTT
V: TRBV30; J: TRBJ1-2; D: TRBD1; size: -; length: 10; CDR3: CAWYRGGYTF; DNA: TGTGCCTGGTACAGGGGAGGCTACACCTTC
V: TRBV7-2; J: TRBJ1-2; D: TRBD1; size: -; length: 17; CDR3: CASSLHLNRGFNYGYTF; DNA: TGTGCCAGCAGCTTACACCTCAACAGGGGTTTTAACTATGGCTACACCTTC
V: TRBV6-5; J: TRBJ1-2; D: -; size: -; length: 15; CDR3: CASSYRWEGTGGYTF; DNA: TGTGCCAGCAGTTACCGCTGGGAGGGGACGGGAGGCTACACCTTC
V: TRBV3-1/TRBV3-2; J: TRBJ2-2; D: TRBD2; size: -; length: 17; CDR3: CASSQGFRTRSTGELFF; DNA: TGTGCCAGCAGCCAAGGGTTTCGGACTAGATCCACCGGGGAGCTGTTTTTT
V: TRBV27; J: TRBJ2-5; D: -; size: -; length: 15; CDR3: CASKLWTGLQETQYF; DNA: TGTGCCAGCAAACTATGGACGGGATTGCAAGAGACCCAGTACTTC
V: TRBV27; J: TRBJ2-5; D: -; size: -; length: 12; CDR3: CASRGSWETQYF; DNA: TGTGCCAGCAGGGGCTCCTGGGAGACCCAGTACTTC